This T cell receptor beta chain stems from a study of radiation and T cells in renal cell carcinoma. After removal of 7 bases from V and 8 bases from J, the junction contained 10 bases not matched to a gene. The CDR3 consists of 14 residues. Germline assignment: CDR1 SGHRS and CDR2 YFSETQ. Time point noted: blood 2 weeks post-SBRT. As to treatment: 15 Gy SBRT to primary tumor, nephrectomy 4 weeks later. The table came from immunoSEQ multiplex PCR; TCRdb's copy has only in-frame clones and leaves some out. In the table there are tens of thousands of clones, around three quarters of which are singletons.

Sequenced material: blood, taken from a patient whose treatment included radiotherapy and nephrectomy. The chain employs TRBV5-1 and TRBJ2-1; TRBD1 matches at 9 bases. The sequence came from a woman in her 70s with renal cell carcinoma. The CDR3 protein is CASSGTGNRDEQFF. The CDR3 DNA reads TGCGCCAGCTCCGGGACAGGGAATAGGGATGAGCAGTTCTTC.